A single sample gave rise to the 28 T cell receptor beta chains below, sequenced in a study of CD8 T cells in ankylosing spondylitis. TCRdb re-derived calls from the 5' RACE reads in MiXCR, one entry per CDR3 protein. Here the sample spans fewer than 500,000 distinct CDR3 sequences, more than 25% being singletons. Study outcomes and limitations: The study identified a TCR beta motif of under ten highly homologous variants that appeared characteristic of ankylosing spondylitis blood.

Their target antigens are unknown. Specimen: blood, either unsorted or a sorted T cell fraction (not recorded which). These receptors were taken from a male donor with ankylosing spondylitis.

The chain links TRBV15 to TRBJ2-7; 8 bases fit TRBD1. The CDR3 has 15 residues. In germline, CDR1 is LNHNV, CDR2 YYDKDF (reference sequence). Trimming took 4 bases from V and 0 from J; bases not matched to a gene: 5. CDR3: CATSTGQGLSYEQYV. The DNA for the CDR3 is TGTGCCACCAGCACAGGACAGGGACTCTCCTACGAGCAGTACGTC.

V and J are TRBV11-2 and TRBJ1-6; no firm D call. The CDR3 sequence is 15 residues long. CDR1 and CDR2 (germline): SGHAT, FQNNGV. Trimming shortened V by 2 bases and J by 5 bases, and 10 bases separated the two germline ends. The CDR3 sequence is CASSLLGQDNSPLHF. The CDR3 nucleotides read TGTGCCAGCAGCTTACTGGGTCAGGATAATTCACCCCTCCACTTT.

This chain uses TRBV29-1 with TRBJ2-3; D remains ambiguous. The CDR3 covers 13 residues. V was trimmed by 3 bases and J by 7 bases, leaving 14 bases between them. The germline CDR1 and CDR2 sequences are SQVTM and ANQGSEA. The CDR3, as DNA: TGCAGCGTTGAGATAAGGGATCGAAATACGCAGTATTTT. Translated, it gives CSVEIRDRNTQYF.

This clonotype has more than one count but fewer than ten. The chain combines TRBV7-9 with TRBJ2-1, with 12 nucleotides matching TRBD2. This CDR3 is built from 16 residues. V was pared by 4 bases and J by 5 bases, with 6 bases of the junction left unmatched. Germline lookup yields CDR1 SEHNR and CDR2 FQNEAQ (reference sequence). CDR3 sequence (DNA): TGTGCCAGCAGCTCCATGACTAGCGGGAGAAACAATGAGCAGTTCTTC. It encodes CASSSMTSGRNNEQFF.

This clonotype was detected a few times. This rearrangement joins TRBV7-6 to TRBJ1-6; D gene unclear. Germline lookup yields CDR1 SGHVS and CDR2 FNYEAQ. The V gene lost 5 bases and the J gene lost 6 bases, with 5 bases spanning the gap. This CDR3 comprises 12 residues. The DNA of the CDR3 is TGTGCCAGCAGCATGGCTAATTCACCCCTCCACTTT. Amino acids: CASSMANSPLHF.

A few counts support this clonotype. CDR3 sequence: CASTEPGTSGSNEQFF. CDR3 coding DNA: TGTGCCAGCACAGAGCCGGGGACTAGCGGGAGTAATGAGCAGTTCTTC. The chain uses TRBV5-6 and TRBJ2-1, with 14 bases lining up with TRBD2. Germline V CDR1 and CDR2: SGHDT, YYEEEE. Trimming cost V 6 bases and J 7 bases; bases outside gene matches: 9. This CDR3 contains 16 residues.

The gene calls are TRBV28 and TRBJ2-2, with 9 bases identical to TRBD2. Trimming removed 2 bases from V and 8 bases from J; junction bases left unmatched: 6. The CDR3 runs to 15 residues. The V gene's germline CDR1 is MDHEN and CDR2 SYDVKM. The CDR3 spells CASSLLAGPQGELFF. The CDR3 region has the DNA TGTGCCAGCAGTTTACTAGCGGGACCCCAGGGGGAGCTGTTTTTT.

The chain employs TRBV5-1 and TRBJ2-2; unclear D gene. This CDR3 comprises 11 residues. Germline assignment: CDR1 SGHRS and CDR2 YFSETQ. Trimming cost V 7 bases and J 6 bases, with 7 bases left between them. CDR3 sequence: CASPPSGELFF. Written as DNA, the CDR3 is TGCGCCAGCCCCCCCTCCGGGGAGCTGTTTTTT. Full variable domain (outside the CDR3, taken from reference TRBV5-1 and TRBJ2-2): KAGVTQTPRYLIKTRGQQVTLSCSPISGHRSVSWYQQTPGQGLQFLFEYFSETQRNKGNFPGRFSGRQFSNSRSEMNVSTLELGDSALYLCASPPSGELFFGEGSRLTVL.

The chain's CDR3 is CASSLARAGLYNEQFF. In DNA, the CDR3 is TGCGCCAGCAGCTTGGCAAGGGCAGGCCTCTACAATGAGCAGTTCTTC. The rearrangement links TRBV5-1 to TRBJ2-1, with D unresolved. Germline values: CDR1 SGHRS, CDR2 YFSETQ. This CDR3 region has 16 residues. V shed 0 bases and J shed 3 bases, with 13 bases lying between them.

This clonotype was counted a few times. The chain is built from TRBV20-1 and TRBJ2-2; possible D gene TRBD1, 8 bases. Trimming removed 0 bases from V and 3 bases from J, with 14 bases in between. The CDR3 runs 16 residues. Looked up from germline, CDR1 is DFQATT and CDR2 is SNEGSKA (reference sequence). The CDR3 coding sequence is TGCAGTGCTAGAGAAGTAACAGGGGGGGACACCGGGGAGCTGTTTTTT. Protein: CSAREVTGGDTGELFF.

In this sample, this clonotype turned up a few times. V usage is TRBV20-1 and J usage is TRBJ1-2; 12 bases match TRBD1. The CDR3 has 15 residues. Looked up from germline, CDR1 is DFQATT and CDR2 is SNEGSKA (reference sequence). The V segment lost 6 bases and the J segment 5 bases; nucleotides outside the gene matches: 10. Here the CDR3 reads CSATGQGARPYGYTF. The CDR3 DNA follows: TGCAGTGCGACGGGACAGGGGGCGCGACCGTATGGCTACACCTTC.

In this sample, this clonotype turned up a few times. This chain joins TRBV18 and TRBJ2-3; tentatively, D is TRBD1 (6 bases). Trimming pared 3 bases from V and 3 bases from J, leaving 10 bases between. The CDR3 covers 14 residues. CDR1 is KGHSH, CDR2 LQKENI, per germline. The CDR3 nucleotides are TGTGCCAGCTCACCCCGGACAGCTACAGATACGCAGTATTTT. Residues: CASSPRTATDTQYF. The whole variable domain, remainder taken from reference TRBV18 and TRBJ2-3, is NAGVMQNPRHLVRRRGQEARLRCSPMKGHSHVYWYRQLPEEGLKFMVYLQKENIIDESGMPKERFSAEFPKEGPSILRIQQVVRGDSAAYFCASSPRTATDTQYFGPGTRLTVL.

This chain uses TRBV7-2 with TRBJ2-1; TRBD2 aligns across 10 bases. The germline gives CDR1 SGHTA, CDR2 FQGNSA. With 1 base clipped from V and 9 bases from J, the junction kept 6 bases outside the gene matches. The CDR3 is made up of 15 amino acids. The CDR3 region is CASSLDGQRGGEQFF. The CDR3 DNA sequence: TGTGCCAGCAGCTTAGATGGTCAGCGGGGGGGTGAGCAGTTCTTC. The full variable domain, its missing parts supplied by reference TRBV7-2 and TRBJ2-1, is GAGVSQSPSNKVTEKGKDVELRCDPISGHTALYWYRQSLGQGLEFLIYFQGNSAPDKSGLPSDRFSAERTGGSVSTLTIQRTQQEDSAVYLCASSLDGQRGGEQFFGPGTRLTVL.

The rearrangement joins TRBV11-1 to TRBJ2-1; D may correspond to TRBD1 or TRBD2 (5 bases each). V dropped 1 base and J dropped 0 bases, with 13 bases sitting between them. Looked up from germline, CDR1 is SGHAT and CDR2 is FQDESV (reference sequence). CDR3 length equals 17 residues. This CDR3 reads CASSLVFGASSYNEQFF. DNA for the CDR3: TGTGCCAGCAGCTTAGTCTTCGGGGCCAGCTCCTACAATGAGCAGTTCTTC. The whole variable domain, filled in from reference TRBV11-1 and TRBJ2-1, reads EAEVAQSPRYKITEKSQAVAFWCDPISGHATLYWYRQILGQGPELLVQFQDESVVDDSQLPKDRFSAERLKGVDSTLKIQPAELGDSAMYLCASSLVFGASSYNEQFFGPGTRLTVL.

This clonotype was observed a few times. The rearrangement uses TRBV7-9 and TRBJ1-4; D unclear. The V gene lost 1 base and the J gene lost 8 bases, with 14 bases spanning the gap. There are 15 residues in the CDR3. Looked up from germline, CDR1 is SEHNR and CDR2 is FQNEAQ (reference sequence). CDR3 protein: CASSLGAPGGEKLFF. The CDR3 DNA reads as TGTGCCAGCAGCTTAGGTGCCCCTGGAGGCGAAAAACTGTTTTTT.

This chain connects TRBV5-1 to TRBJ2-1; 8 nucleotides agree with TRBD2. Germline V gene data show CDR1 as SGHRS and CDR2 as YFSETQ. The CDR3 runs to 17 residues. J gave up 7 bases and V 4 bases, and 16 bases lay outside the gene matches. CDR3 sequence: CASSLPRGEARGNEQFF. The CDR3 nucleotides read TGCGCCAGCAGCCTACCGCGGGGGGAGGCCAGGGGAAATGAGCAGTTCTTC.

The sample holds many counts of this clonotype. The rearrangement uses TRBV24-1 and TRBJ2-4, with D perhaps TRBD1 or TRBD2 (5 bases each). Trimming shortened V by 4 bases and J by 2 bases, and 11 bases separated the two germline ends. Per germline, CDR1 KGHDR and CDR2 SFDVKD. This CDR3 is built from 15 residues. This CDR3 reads CATSDSGPSKNIQYF. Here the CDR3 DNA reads TGTGCCACCAGTGACTCGGGGCCGTCCAAAAACATTCAGTACTTC.

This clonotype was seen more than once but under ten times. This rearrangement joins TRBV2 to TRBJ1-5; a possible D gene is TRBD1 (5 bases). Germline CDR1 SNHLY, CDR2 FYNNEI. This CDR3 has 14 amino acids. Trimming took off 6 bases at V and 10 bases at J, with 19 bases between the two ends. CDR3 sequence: CASSATASSDPQHF. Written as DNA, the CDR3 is TGTGCCAGCAGCGCGACAGCGTCTTCGGATCCCCAGCATTTT.

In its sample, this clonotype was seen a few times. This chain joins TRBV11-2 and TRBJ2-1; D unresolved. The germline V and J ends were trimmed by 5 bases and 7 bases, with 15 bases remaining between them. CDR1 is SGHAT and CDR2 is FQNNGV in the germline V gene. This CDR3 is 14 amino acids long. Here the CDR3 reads CASSQGKGWNEQFF. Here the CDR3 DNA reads TGTGCCAGCAGCCAAGGGAAAGGATGGAATGAGCAGTTCTTC.

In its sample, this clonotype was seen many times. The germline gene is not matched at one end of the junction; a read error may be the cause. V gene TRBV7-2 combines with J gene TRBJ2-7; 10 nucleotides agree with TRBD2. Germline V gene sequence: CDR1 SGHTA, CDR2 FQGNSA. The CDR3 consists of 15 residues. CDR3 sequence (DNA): TGTGCCAGCAGCCTAGCGGGAGTGGGAAGCTACGAGCAGTACTTC. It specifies CASSLAGVGSYEQYF.

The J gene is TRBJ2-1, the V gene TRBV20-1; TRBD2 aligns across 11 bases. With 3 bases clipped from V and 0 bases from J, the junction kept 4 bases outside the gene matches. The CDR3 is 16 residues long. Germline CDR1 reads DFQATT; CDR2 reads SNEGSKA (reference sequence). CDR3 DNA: TGCAGTGCTAGTACACTAGCGGGAGACTCCTACAATGAGCAGTTCTTC. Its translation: CSASTLAGDSYNEQFF.

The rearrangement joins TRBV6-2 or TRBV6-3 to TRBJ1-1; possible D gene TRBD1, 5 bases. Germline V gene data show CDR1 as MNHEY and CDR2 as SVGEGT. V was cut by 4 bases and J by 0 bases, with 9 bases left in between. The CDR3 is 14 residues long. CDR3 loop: CASSSGSMNTEAFF. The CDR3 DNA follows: TGTGCCAGCAGTTCAGGGAGCATGAACACTGAAGCTTTCTTT.

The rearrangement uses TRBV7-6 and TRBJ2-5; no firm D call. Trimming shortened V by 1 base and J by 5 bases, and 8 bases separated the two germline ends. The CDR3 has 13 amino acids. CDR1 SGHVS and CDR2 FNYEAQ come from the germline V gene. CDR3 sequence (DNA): TGTGCCAGCAGCTTAGGGCAATGGGAGACCCAGTACTTC. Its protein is CASSLGQWETQYF.

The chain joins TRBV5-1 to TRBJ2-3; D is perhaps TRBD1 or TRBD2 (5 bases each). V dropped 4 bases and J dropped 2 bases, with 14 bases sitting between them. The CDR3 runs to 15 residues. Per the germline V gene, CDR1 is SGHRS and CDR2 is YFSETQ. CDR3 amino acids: CASSRVGVSTDTQYF. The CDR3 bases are TGCGCCAGCAGCCGGGTGGGGGTGTCCACAGATACGCAGTATTTT.

CDR3 DNA sequence: TGCAGCGTAGGAGGGGGGACGCACGAGACCCAGTACTTC. Translated: CSVGGGTHETQYF. The chain couples TRBV29-1 to TRBJ2-5; either TRBD1 or TRBD2 may supply D (6 bases each). From germline, CDR1 is SQVTM and CDR2 ANQGSEA. Trimming took 6 bases from V and 5 from J, leaving 16 bases between them. CDR3 size: 13 residues.

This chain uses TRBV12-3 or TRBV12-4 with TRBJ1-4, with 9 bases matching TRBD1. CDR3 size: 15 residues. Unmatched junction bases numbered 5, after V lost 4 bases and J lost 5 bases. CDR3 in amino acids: CASSSLGTGNEKLFF. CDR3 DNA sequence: TGTGCCAGCAGTTCGCTCGGGACAGGGAATGAAAAACTGTTTTTT.

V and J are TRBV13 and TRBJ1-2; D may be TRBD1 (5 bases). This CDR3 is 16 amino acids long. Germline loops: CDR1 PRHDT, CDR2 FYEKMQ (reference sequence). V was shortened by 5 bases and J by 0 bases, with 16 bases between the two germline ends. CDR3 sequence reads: CASSRPGTRTNYGYTF. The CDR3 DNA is TGTGCCAGCAGCCGCCCCGGGACCAGGACTAACTATGGCTACACCTTC. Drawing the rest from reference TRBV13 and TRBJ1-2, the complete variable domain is AAGVIQSPRHLIKEKRETATLKCYPIPRHDTVYWYQQGPGQDPQFLISFYEKMQSDKGSIPDRFSAQQFSDYHSELNMSSLELGDSALYFCASSRPGTRTNYGYTFGSGTRLTVV.

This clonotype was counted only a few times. This CDR3 reads CASSSLGVQGGTEAFF. CDR3 coding DNA: TGTGCCAGCAGCTCCCTCGGGGTACAGGGAGGGACTGAAGCTTTCTTT. This rearrangement joins TRBV3-1 to TRBJ1-1; TRBD1 might be the D (6 bases). V was shortened by 5 bases and J by 5 bases, with 21 bases between the two germline ends. From germline, CDR1 is LGHDT and CDR2 YNNKEL (reference sequence). The CDR3 contains 16 residues.